The next 24 T cell receptor beta chains were all read from a single sample in a study of identifying expanded T cells in peripheral blood. The data were produced by immunoSEQ multiplex PCR, yet TCRdb's version contains in-frame clones alone and is incomplete. The table has tens of thousands of clones, around 89% seen once. Sequencing was performed on blood. These TCRs come from a person between 18 and 75 years old in good health.

The V call is TRBV15, the J call TRBJ2-1; 11 positions match TRBD2. CDR1 and CDR2 from the germline V gene are LNHNV and YYDKDF (reference sequence). V was pared by 3 bases and J by 7 bases, with 5 bases of the junction left unmatched. CDR3 size: 15 residues. The CDR3 reads CATSRRSGGANEQFF. CDR3 bases: TGTGCCACCAGCAGGCGTAGCGGGGGGGCGAATGAGCAGTTCTTC. The complete variable domain, with remaining parts taken from reference TRBV15 and TRBJ2-1, reads DAMVIQNPRYQVTQFGKPVTLSCSQTLNHNVMYWYQQKSSQAPKLLFHYYDKDFNNEADTPDNFQSRRPNTSFCFLDIRSPGLGDTAMYLCATSRRSGGANEQFFGPGTRLTVL.

The rearrangement links TRBV9 to TRBJ2-3; no clear D gene. Germline CDR1 is SGDLS and CDR2 is YYNGEE. The CDR3 covers 12 residues. V dropped 2 bases and J dropped 6 bases, with 7 bases sitting between them. The CDR3 loop is CASSVDLDTQYF. For the CDR3, the DNA is TGTGCCAGCAGCGTTGACTTGGATACGCAGTATTTT. Complete variable domain (other parts from reference TRBV9 and TRBJ2-3): DSGVTQTPKHLITATGQRVTLRCSPRSGDLSVYWYQQSLDQGLQFLIQYYNGEERAKGNILERFSAQQFPDLHSELNLSSLELGDSALYFCASSVDLDTQYFGPGTRLTVL.

This clone has a handful of counts. In nucleotides, the CDR3 is TGTGCCAGCAGTCTCTCCGTGACTAGCAATGAGCAGTTCTTC. Protein: CASSLSVTSNEQFF. The rearrangement uses TRBV27 and TRBJ2-1, with D perhaps matching TRBD2 (6 bases). CDR1 is MNHEY, CDR2 SMNVEV, per germline (reference sequence). Trimming took off 5 bases at V and 6 bases at J, with 14 bases between the two ends. The CDR3 spans 14 residues.

The chain combines TRBV16 with TRBJ1-2, with D unclear. V gave up 3 bases and J gave up 0 bases, with 11 bases separating them. Germline values: CDR1 KGHSY, CDR2 FQNENV. CDR3 length equals 15 residues. CDR3 bases: TGTGCCAGCAGCCAGAGGATGGGTCCTAACTATGGCTACACCTTC. It codes for CASSQRMGPNYGYTF.

V is TRBV18 and J is TRBJ2-3; 8 bases align to TRBD2. J was trimmed by 2 bases and V by 6 bases; bases with no gene match: 7. The CDR3 is 15 residues long. The germline V gene encodes CDR1 KGHSH and CDR2 LQKENI. CDR3 in DNA: TGTGCCAGCTCCCGGTCGGGGGGGTACACAGATACGCAGTATTTT. It encodes CASSRSGGYTDTQYF.

This sequence joins TRBV18 and TRBJ1-6, with D hard to call. The V gene lost 3 bases and the J gene lost 6 bases, with 12 bases spanning the gap. Per germline, CDR1 KGHSH and CDR2 LQKENI. There are 15 residues in the CDR3. CDR3 in DNA: TGTGCCAGCTCACCGGTCTCGTCGGTTAATTCACCCCTCCACTTT. Translated, it gives CASSPVSSVNSPLHF.

This chain connects TRBV7-6 to TRBJ2-7; D is ambiguous. Per germline, CDR1 SGHVS and CDR2 FNYEAQ. The CDR3 is made up of 17 amino acids. Trimming stripped 5 bases from V and 2 bases from J, with 22 bases between. The CDR3 is CASSQTQFSHVAYEQYF. The CDR3 DNA is TGTGCCAGCAGCCAGACTCAGTTCAGTCATGTCGCCTACGAGCAGTACTTC.

This sequence joins TRBV2 and TRBJ1-2; D is unclear. The CDR3 extends over 12 amino acids. Germline CDR1 SNHLY, CDR2 FYNNEI. V was pared by 4 bases and J by 1 base, with 4 bases between. CDR3: CASSGNNYGYTF. CDR3 DNA sequence: TGTGCCAGCAGTGGAAATAACTATGGCTACACCTTC.

The rearrangement uses TRBV6-5 and TRBJ2-7; D assignment may be TRBD1 or TRBD2 (5 bases each). Germline CDR1 and CDR2: MNHEY and SVGAGI. Trimming pared 0 bases from V and 2 bases from J, leaving 11 bases between. There are 15 residues in the CDR3. The CDR3 region is CASSYSRQGAYEQYF. The DNA for the CDR3 is TGTGCCAGCAGTTACTCGAGGCAGGGAGCCTACGAGCAGTACTTC.

This clone was picked up one time. The chain is built from TRBV7-6 and TRBJ2-7, with a tentative D call TRBD2 (5 bases). Trimming took off 5 bases at V and 4 bases at J, with 18 bases between the two ends. The germline gives CDR1 SGHVS, CDR2 FNYEAQ. The CDR3 is made up of 15 amino acids. The CDR3 DNA sequence: TGTGCCAGCAGCCTGGAGTTTGGAGGAGGATACGAGCAGTACTTC. Its translation: CASSLEFGGGYEQYF.

This clone was counted only a few times. Within the sample, other DNA sequences also encode this same CDR3. The rearrangement joins TRBV7-2 to TRBJ1-2; D call uncertain. Deletions cut 1 base from V and 8 bases from J, with 11 bases between. The CDR3 extends over 13 amino acids. Germline assignment: CDR1 SGHTA and CDR2 FQGNSA. CDR3 sequence (DNA): TGTGCCAGCAGCTTAGGACGAGTGGCAGGCTACACCTTC. Translation: CASSLGRVAGYTF.

The CDR3 protein is CASKRSFSYNSPLHF. The CDR3 nucleotides read TGTGCCAGCAAGAGGAGTTTCTCCTATAATTCACCCCTCCACTTT. V and J are TRBV2 and TRBJ1-6; D is unresolved. The CDR3 spans 15 residues. Between the trimmed V and J ends, which lost 7 bases and 0 bases, there was a span of 10 bases. The germline V gene encodes CDR1 SNHLY and CDR2 FYNNEI.

The rearrangement links TRBV4-3 to TRBJ2-2; D gene ambiguous. This CDR3 is built from 18 residues. CDR1 is LGHNA, CDR2 YSLEER, per germline. V shed 5 bases and J shed 7 bases, with 26 bases lying between them. CDR3 region: CASSAEWSTRHPGGELFF. In nucleotides, the CDR3 is TGCGCCAGCAGCGCTGAATGGTCCACCCGTCATCCGGGCGGGGAGCTGTTTTTT.

A single count supports this clone. V gene TRBV18 combines with J gene TRBJ2-5; the D is unclear. Trimming stripped 0 bases from V and 0 bases from J, with 2 bases between. The germline V gene encodes CDR1 KGHSH and CDR2 LQKENI. This CDR3 has 13 amino acids. The CDR3 DNA reads TGTGCCAGCTCACCACCGAACCAAGAGACCCAGTACTTC. It encodes CASSPPNQETQYF.

This clone has just one count. V and J are TRBV7-2 and TRBJ2-1; no clear D. Germline-derived CDR1 and CDR2 are SGHTA and FQGNSA. Deletions cut 1 base from V and 15 bases from J, with 10 bases between. The CDR3 has 11 residues. CDR3 loop: CASSLGNRAFF. In DNA, the CDR3 is TGTGCCAGCAGCTTAGGCAACCGGGCGTTCTTC. The full variable domain, completed using reference TRBV7-2 and TRBJ2-1, is GAGVSQSPSNKVTEKGKDVELRCDPISGHTALYWYRQSLGQGLEFLIYFQGNSAPDKSGLPSDRFSAERTGGSVSTLTIQRTQQEDSAVYLCASSLGNRAFFGPGTRLTVL.

This chain links TRBV27 with TRBJ2-5; D may correspond to TRBD1 or TRBD2 (5 bases each). The V end was cut by 3 bases, the J end by 5 bases, with 13 bases between. The CDR3 has 14 amino acids. The germline V gene encodes CDR1 MNHEY and CDR2 SMNVEV (reference sequence). DNA for the CDR3: TGTGCCAGCAGTTTGTCCGGGACCTATGAGACCCAGTACTTC. It codes for CASSLSGTYETQYF.

The rearrangement uses TRBV10-3 and TRBJ1-3; no clear D gene. Trimming cost V 2 bases and J 3 bases, with 8 bases left between them. The germline gives CDR1 ENHRY, CDR2 SYGVKD. CDR3 length equals 14 residues. CDR3 sequence reads: CAISEGVRGNTIYF. CDR3 DNA: TGTGCCATCAGTGAGGGGGTACGTGGAAACACCATATATTTT.

The chain links TRBV9 to TRBJ1-5, with a tentative D call TRBD1 (5 bases). V was pared by 1 base and J by 0 bases, with 8 bases between. The germline CDR1 and CDR2 sequences are SGDLS and YYNGEE. This CDR3 has 15 amino acids. The CDR3 nucleotides read TGTGCCAGCAGCGTATCGGGGGATAGCAATCAGCCCCAGCATTTT. Translation: CASSVSGDSNQPQHF.

This clone was seen a single time. The CDR3, as DNA: TGTGCCAGCAGCTTACTCTCGGGGAGTACAGATACGCAGTATTTT. This codes for CASSLLSGSTDTQYF. V and J are TRBV7-2 and TRBJ2-3, with D possibly TRBD2 on 5 matching bases. The CDR3 covers 15 residues. Germline V CDR1 and CDR2: SGHTA, FQGNSA. Trimming stripped 2 bases from V and 3 bases from J, with 12 bases between. Together with reference TRBV7-2 and TRBJ2-3, the CDR3 gives the full variable domain: GAGVSQSPSNKVTEKGKDVELRCDPISGHTALYWYRQSLGQGLEFLIYFQGNSAPDKSGLPSDRFSAERTGGSVSTLTIQRTQQEDSAVYLCASSLLSGSTDTQYFGPGTRLTVL.

This chain joins TRBV5-1 and TRBJ2-7; 8 bases map to TRBD1. Unmatched junction bases numbered 9, after V lost 4 bases and J lost 0 bases. CDR3 size: 16 residues. In germline, CDR1 is SGHRS, CDR2 YFSETQ. CDR3 protein: CASSPLTGESSYEQYF. Written as DNA, the CDR3 is TGCGCCAGCAGCCCGCTGACAGGGGAGAGCTCCTACGAGCAGTACTTC.

The chain links TRBV29-1 to TRBJ1-2; no clear D. V dropped 7 bases and J dropped 8 bases, with 20 bases sitting between them. Germline-derived CDR1 and CDR2 are SQVTM and ANQGSEA. CDR3 length: 13 amino acids. Written as DNA, the CDR3 is TGCAGCGCCGACCCGGGTTTGGGATTCGGCTACACCTTC. Protein product: CSADPGLGFGYTF.

This clone has just a few counts. The V call is TRBV29-1, the J call TRBJ1-2; 7 bases are a match to TRBD1. V was clipped by 2 bases and J by 4 bases; unmatched bases: 10. Looked up from germline, CDR1 is SQVTM and CDR2 is ANQGSEA. The CDR3 consists of 15 residues. The CDR3 DNA reads TGCAGCGTTGAATCCCCGCGACAGGGCCGCTATGGCTACACCTTC. Its translation: CSVESPRQGRYGYTF.

The chain links TRBV5-5 to TRBJ2-5; D not resolved. V shed 2 bases and J shed 2 bases, with 10 bases lying between them. Germline V lookup: CDR1 SGHKS, CDR2 YYEKEE (reference sequence). This CDR3 contains 14 residues. CDR3 in DNA: TGTGCCAGCAGCTTTTTAAGGCGACAAGAGACCCAGTACTTC. It translates to CASSFLRRQETQYF.

This chain uses TRBV13 with TRBJ1-1, with D uncertain. V gave up 5 bases and J gave up 3 bases, with 10 bases separating them. The germline V gene has CDR1 PRHDT and CDR2 FYEKMQ (reference sequence). This CDR3 has 13 residues. The CDR3 DNA sequence: TGTGCCAGCAGCCCCCGTGGGTACACTGAAGCTTTCTTT. Residues: CASSPRGYTEAFF.